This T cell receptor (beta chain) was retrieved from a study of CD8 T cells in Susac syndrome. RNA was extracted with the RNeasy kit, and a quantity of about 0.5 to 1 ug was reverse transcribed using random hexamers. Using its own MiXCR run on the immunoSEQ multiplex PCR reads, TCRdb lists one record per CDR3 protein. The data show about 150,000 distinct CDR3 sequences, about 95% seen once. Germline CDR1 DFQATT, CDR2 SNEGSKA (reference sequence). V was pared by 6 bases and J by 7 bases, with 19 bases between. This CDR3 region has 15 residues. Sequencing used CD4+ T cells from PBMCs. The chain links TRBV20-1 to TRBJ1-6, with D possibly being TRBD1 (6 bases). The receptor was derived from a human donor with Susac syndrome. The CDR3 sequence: CSASVGQRTNSPLHF. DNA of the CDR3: TGCAGTGCCTCCGTCGGACAGAGGACCAATTCACCCCTCCACTTT.